These 14 T cell receptor beta chains were sequenced from one sample in a study of OX40 agonist ivuxolimab in advanced cancers. The library came from the immunoSEQ multiplex PCR assay. TCRdb re-hosts the immuneACCESS table, in-frame sequences only. Its copies lack some clones; in the studies checked, an unresolved V gene accounts for under half of them, and the cause for the rest is not known. For this sample the table gives 60,000 to 80,000 clones, of which 80% to 90% were detected only once. The ten most abundant clones make up about an eighth of the sample. The sequencing here drew on CD4+ or CD8+ T cells sorted from blood, taken in a trial of the OX40 agonist ivuxolimab. These receptors were collected from an adult with an advanced solid tumor such as melanoma, head and neck, liver or kidney cancer.

This rearrangement joins TRBV20-1 to TRBJ2-7; D not resolved. CDR1 and CDR2 from the germline V gene are DFQATT and SNEGSKA (reference sequence). The CDR3 length is 11 residues. V was cut by 0 bases and J by 10 bases, with 10 bases left in between. The CDR3 sequence is CSAREVADQYF. CDR3 in DNA: TGCAGTGCTAGAGAGGTGGCGGACCAGTACTTC.

The chain has TRBV5-1 and TRBJ1-5; D is ambiguous. Germline V lookup: CDR1 SGHRS, CDR2 YFSETQ. This CDR3 comprises 15 residues. V lost 0 bases, J lost 0 bases, and 7 bases lay in between. CDR3 residues: CASSLDSYSNQPQHF. The CDR3 nucleotides read TGCGCCAGCAGCTTGGACAGCTATAGCAATCAGCCCCAGCATTTT. Supplemented by reference TRBV5-1 and TRBJ1-5, the full variable domain reads KAGVTQTPRYLIKTRGQQVTLSCSPISGHRSVSWYQQTPGQGLQFLFEYFSETQRNKGNFPGRFSGRQFSNSRSEMNVSTLELGDSALYLCASSLDSYSNQPQHFGDGTRLSIL.

This chain joins TRBV5-5 and TRBJ1-3; the match to TRBD1 covers 8 bases. The CDR3 runs 17 residues. V shed 0 bases, J shed 2 bases, and the junction held 7 bases outside the gene matches. CDR1 is SGHKS, CDR2 YYEKEE, per germline (reference sequence). CDR3 in DNA: TGTGCCAGCAGCTTGGTAGAGCTACAGGGGGCTGGAAACACCATATATTTT. Amino acid sequence: CASSLVELQGAGNTIYF.

The CDR3 DNA sequence: TGTGCCAGCGGACTCCTTTACGAGCAGTACTTC. Translation: CASGLLYEQYF. The rearrangement links TRBV2 to TRBJ2-7; a weak D match, TRBD2 (5 bases). V dropped 8 bases and J dropped 4 bases, with 9 bases sitting between them. The CDR3 consists of 11 residues. Germline V gene lookup returns CDR1 SNHLY and CDR2 FYNNEI.

The chain employs TRBV19 and TRBJ1-5; 7 bases fit TRBD1. CDR3 length: 15 residues. CDR1 and CDR2 (germline): LNHDA, SQIVND (reference sequence). J lost 0 bases, V lost 11 bases, and 10 bases had no gene match. CDR3 region: CACNTGTVSNQPQHF. The CDR3 nucleotides are TGTGCCTGTAATACCGGGACAGTTAGCAATCAGCCCCAGCATTTT. The entire variable domain, with the rest obtained from reference TRBV19 and TRBJ1-5, is as follows: DGGITQSPKYLFRKEGQNVTLSCEQNLNHDAMYWYRQDPGQGLRLIYYSQIVNDFQKGDIAEGYSVSREKKESFPLTVTSAQKNPTAFYLCACNTGTVSNQPQHFGDGTRLSIL.

The chain joins TRBV29-1 to TRBJ2-1, with 7 bases matching TRBD2. Losses at the gene ends were 3 bases for V and 6 bases for J; bases not matched to a gene: 8. This CDR3 has 14 residues. The germline V gene has CDR1 SQVTM and CDR2 ANQGSEA. The CDR3 bases are TGCAGCGTTGAGTGGACTAGTCTCGGCAATGAGCAGTTCTTC. Its protein is CSVEWTSLGNEQFF.

The chain has TRBV14 and TRBJ1-2, with a weak D call TRBD1 (5 bases). This CDR3 is built from 19 residues. Trimming stripped 1 base from V and 3 bases from J, with 24 bases between. The germline CDR1 and CDR2 sequences are SGHDN and FVKESK. CDR3 region: CASSQGFWRQRFSDYGYTF. CDR3 sequence (DNA): TGTGCCAGCAGCCAAGGATTTTGGAGACAGCGATTTTCAGACTATGGCTACACCTTC.

The chain is built from TRBV2 and TRBJ1-2; D unclear. With 10 bases removed from V and 2 bases from J, the gap between germline ends came to 11 bases. This CDR3 region has 12 residues. Germline V lookup: CDR1 SNHLY, CDR2 FYNNEI. The CDR3 nucleotides read TGTGCCATCCCGACTCAGAACTATGGCTACACCTTC. Encoded protein: CAIPTQNYGYTF.

This chain uses TRBV21-1 with TRBJ1-5; TRBD1 is taken as the D call from the table, unchecked against the DNA. TRBV21-1 corresponds to a pseudogene. This CDR3 is built from 18 residues. As DNA, the CDR3 is TGTGCCAGCAGCAAAGTTTTCAGGGGACCTTATAGCAATCAGCCCCAGCATTTT. This encodes CASSKVFRGPYSNQPQHF.

The chain carries TRBV4-1 and TRBJ2-7; D may match TRBD1 or TRBD2 (5 bases each). CDR1 is MGHRA and CDR2 is YSYEKL in the germline V gene. The CDR3 spans 14 residues. V was pared by 3 bases and J by 2 bases, with 11 bases between. The CDR3 reads CASSQGDGPYEQYF. The CDR3 DNA follows: TGCGCCAGCAGCCAGGGGGACGGCCCCTACGAGCAGTACTTC.

V and J are TRBV27 and TRBJ2-3; TRBD1 agrees at 9 bases. The CDR3 consists of 15 residues. The J segment lost 1 base and the V segment lost 5 bases, leaving 4 bases of the junction unmatched. CDR1 is MNHEY and CDR2 is SMNVEV in the germline V gene (reference sequence). CDR3 sequence: CASSPRTGGTDTQYF. The CDR3 DNA follows: TGTGCCAGCAGTCCAAGGACAGGGGGCACAGATACGCAGTATTTT.

This chain connects TRBV2 to TRBJ1-1; D is unclear. Looked up from germline, CDR1 is SNHLY and CDR2 is FYNNEI. Trimming removed 5 bases at V and 2 bases at J, with 12 bases between. The CDR3 runs to 14 residues. CDR3 loop: CASSPGPANTEAFF. CDR3 DNA sequence: TGTGCCAGCAGTCCTGGACCGGCCAACACTGAAGCTTTCTTT.

The chain employs TRBV5-5 and TRBJ2-5; 7 positions match TRBD1. Germline CDR1 and CDR2: SGHKS and YYEKEE (reference sequence). V lost 6 bases and J lost 4; bases outside the gene matches: 9. The CDR3 extends over 14 amino acids. The CDR3 spells CASIPRGGRETQYF. The CDR3 bases are TGTGCCAGCATCCCTAGAGGGGGCCGAGAGACCCAGTACTTC.

The chain combines TRBV18 with TRBJ2-7, with D hard to call. Germline CDR1 KGHSH, CDR2 LQKENI. The CDR3 is 11 amino acids. V lost 3 bases and J lost 6, with 6 bases in between. DNA of the CDR3: TGTGCCAGCTCACCGCAGAGCGAGCAGTACTTC. Protein: CASSPQSEQYF.